The sample holds a few counts of the clone carrying this TCR beta chain. The sample is drawn from a study of memory CD4+ T cells and cytomegalovirus serostatus. Germline V CDR1 and CDR2: SNHLY, FYNNEI. This CDR3 is built from 11 residues. The germline V and J ends were trimmed by 7 bases and 5 bases, with 8 bases remaining between them. Single viable CD3+CD4+CD8-CD45RO+ cells were sorted as the memory CD4+ T cells. Assay used: immunoSEQ multiplex PCR; TCRdb lists only in-frame clones, some missing. The table shows under 55,000 clones, with roughly four fifths occurring only once. This TCR came from an adult in good health and CMV-seronegative. The sequencing sample was made of memory CD4+ T cells from blood. The chain links TRBV2 to TRBJ1-1; the D is unclear. In nucleotides, the CDR3 is TGTGCCAGCACGTCGGAAACTGAAGCTTTCTTT. The encoded protein is CASTSETEAFF.